There are many counts of the clone carrying this T cell receptor (beta chain). Its antigen is unknown. Every naive CD8 library was made from between about 17,000 and 1,000,000 sorted cells with 10%, 30% or 50% RNA. Sorting was used to obtain naive CD8 T cells (CD8+CD4-CCR7+CD45RA+). This entry is derived from a study of molecular identifiers for immune sequencing clone quantification. The study, taken as a whole, reports: Spike-in Jurkat TCR RNA from a single cell reportedly registered among about a million naive cells.

Trimming stripped 3 bases from V and 0 bases from J, with 12 bases between. Germline-derived CDR1 and CDR2 are SGHDN and FVKESK. This CDR3 has 17 residues. TCR libraries were built in bulk with a published protocol and specific TCR primers. TCRdb reprocessed the PCR reads via MiXCR and lists one record per CDR3 protein. Among more than 250,000 distinct CDR3 sequences listed, about a fifth were seen once. The chain uses TRBV14 and TRBJ2-6; D is possibly TRBD2 (5 bases). What was sequenced was naive CD8+ T cells from blood, with Jurkat cell RNA spiked in. Subset denoted: FACS-sorted CD8+CD4-CCR7+CD45RA+ naive T cells. The TCR sequence derives from a human donor in good health. Some libraries in this study had Jurkat cell RNA spiked in. The CDR3 sequence is CASSHWTVDSGANVLTF. The CDR3, as DNA: TGTGCCAGCAGCCATTGGACTGTAGACTCTGGGGCCAACGTCCTGACTTTC.